The 17 T cell receptor beta chains presented below share a single source sample, sequenced in a study of neurological immune-mediated disorders. One entry per CDR3 protein results from TCRdb running MiXCR on the 5' RACE reads. The table lists more than 75,000 distinct CDR3 sequences, roughly 4.8% of them singletons. Sequenced: PBMCs. These receptors came from a woman aged 25 to 39 with multiple sclerosis.

This clonotype has a count of ten or more. J is TRBJ1-1 and V is TRBV7-3, with D unclear. The CDR3 consists of 16 residues. The V end was cut by 2 bases, the J end by 0 bases, with 13 bases between. Germline V lookup: CDR1 SGHTA, CDR2 FQGTGA. The DNA for the CDR3 is TGTGCCAGCAGCTTATTTCCCCGCAGACTGAACACTGAAGCTTTCTTT. Translated: CASSLFPRRLNTEAFF. Based on the CDR3 plus reference TRBV7-3 and TRBJ1-1, the full variable domain is GAGVSQTPSNKVTEKGKYVELRCDPISGHTALYWYRQSLGQGPEFLIYFQGTGAADDSGLPNDRFFAVRPEGSVSTLKIQRTERGDSAVYLCASSLFPRRLNTEAFFGQGTRLTVV.

This clonotype showed up many times. J is TRBJ2-3 and V is TRBV5-1, with 9 positions matching TRBD1. This CDR3 is 17 amino acids long. J lost 6 bases, V lost 5 bases, and 16 bases had no gene match. Germline CDR1 and CDR2: SGHRS and YFSETQ. In DNA form, the CDR3 reads TGCGCCAGCAGGCGAATCTCGGGACAGGGTTGGGGCGATACGCAGTATTTT. Protein: CASRRISGQGWGDTQYF.

In this sample, this clonotype turned up many times. The chain links TRBV5-6 to TRBJ1-2; D remains unclear. The V end was cut by 1 base, the J end by 0 bases, with 16 bases between. This CDR3 spans 17 amino acids. Germline assignment: CDR1 SGHDT and CDR2 YYEEEE. The DNA of the CDR3 is TGTGCCAGCAGCTTGTACGGAGGGAGAGAGGCTAACTATGGCTACACCTTC. Translated: CASSLYGGREANYGYTF.

This clonotype was seen only a few times. The rearrangement joins TRBV28 to TRBJ2-7; D is perhaps TRBD1 (5 bases). CDR1 MDHEN and CDR2 SYDVKM come from the germline V gene. The CDR3 spans 15 residues. The V end lost 7 bases, the J end lost 0 bases, and 16 bases lay between the germline ends. CDR3 nucleotides: TGTGCCAGCAAACCTAACCCGACAGACTCCTACGAGCAGTACTTC. Translation: CASKPNPTDSYEQYF.

In its sample, this clonotype was seen many times. The chain couples TRBV5-6 to TRBJ2-3, with D maybe TRBD1 (5 bases). The CDR3 runs 14 residues. Trimming removed 6 bases at V and 5 bases at J, with 16 bases between. Germline CDR1 is SGHDT and CDR2 is YYEEEE. CDR3 loop: CASTEEVGEDTQYF. CDR3 in DNA: TGTGCCAGCACCGAAGAAGTAGGGGAAGATACGCAGTATTTT. Variable domain in full (rest from reference TRBV5-6 and TRBJ2-3): DAGVTQSPTHLIKTRGQQVTLRCSPKSGHDTVSWYQQALGQGPQFIFQYYEEEERQRGNFPDRFSGHQFPNYSSELNVNALLLGDSALYLCASTEEVGEDTQYFGPGTRLTVL.

The sample holds many counts of this clonotype. The chain is built from TRBV5-6 and TRBJ1-2; D is perhaps TRBD1 (5 bases). Germline V gene lookup returns CDR1 SGHDT and CDR2 YYEEEE. V was shortened by 3 bases and J by 4 bases, with 16 bases between the two germline ends. This CDR3 has 15 amino acids. CDR3 sequence (DNA): TGTGCCAGCAGCTACGGGACCGGCGCGTCCTATGGCTACACCTTC. It encodes CASSYGTGASYGYTF.

This clonotype was picked up many times. This sequence joins TRBV20-1 and TRBJ1-5, with D perhaps matching TRBD1 (5 bases). Trimming removed 3 bases at V and 2 bases at J, with 11 bases between. The germline V gene has CDR1 DFQATT and CDR2 SNEGSKA (reference sequence). This CDR3 region has 14 residues. DNA for the CDR3: TGCAGTGCTAGTCTCCAGGGTGGCAATCAGCCCCAGCATTTT. Translation: CSASLQGGNQPQHF.

In this sample, this clonotype turned up many times. This chain connects TRBV20-1 to TRBJ2-1; D remains unclear. The CDR3 runs 11 residues. V was trimmed by 5 bases and J by 10 bases, leaving 12 bases between them. CDR1 is DFQATT, CDR2 SNEGSKA, per germline (reference sequence). CDR3 region: CSAAPGEEQFF. For the CDR3, the DNA is TGCAGTGCTGCACCCGGAGAAGAGCAGTTCTTC.

This clonotype was seen a few times. This chain links TRBV20-1 with TRBJ2-1; weak D call: TRBD1 (6 bases). Looked up from germline, CDR1 is DFQATT and CDR2 is SNEGSKA (reference sequence). This CDR3 spans 15 amino acids. The V and J ends lost 0 bases and 9 bases respectively, with 18 bases between them. The CDR3, as DNA: TGCAGTGCTAGAGATAATAGACAGGCTAGGGGTGAGCAGTTCTTC. As protein: CSARDNRQARGEQFF.

Many counts were recorded for this clonotype. The rearrangement joins TRBV12-3 or TRBV12-4 to TRBJ1-5; D not resolved. The CDR3 is made up of 13 amino acids. Between the trimmed V and J ends, which lost 4 bases and 2 bases, there was a span of 6 bases. CDR3 in DNA: TGTGCCAGCAGTTCGGAGGGCAATCAGCCCCAGCATTTT. Protein sequence: CASSSEGNQPQHF.

This clonotype was detected many times. The V gene is TRBV10-3, the J gene TRBJ2-2; D gene uncertain. Trimming took off 6 bases at V and 6 bases at J, with 5 bases between the two ends. This CDR3 has 11 amino acids. CDR1 is ENHRY and CDR2 is SYGVKD in the germline V gene. CDR3 loop: CAIRGSGELFF. The DNA for the CDR3 is TGTGCCATCAGGGGATCCGGGGAGCTGTTTTTT.

This clonotype was observed many times. This chain uses TRBV20-1 with TRBJ2-7; 7 bases fit TRBD2. V trimming: 8 bases; J trimming: 7 bases; junction bases outside the gene matches: 23. Per germline, CDR1 DFQATT and CDR2 SNEGSKA (reference sequence). This CDR3 has 16 amino acids. CDR3 sequence (DNA): TGCAGTTTGGACGACAACCTAGCGGCCAGGTTGGGGGAGCAGTACTTC. This translates into CSLDDNLAARLGEQYF.

This clonotype was picked up many times. The chain uses TRBV5-1 and TRBJ2-1, with 7 bases aligning to TRBD2. CDR1 and CDR2 (germline): SGHRS, YFSETQ. This CDR3 is 15 amino acids long. V trimming: 4 bases; J trimming: 6 bases; junction bases outside the gene matches: 10. CDR3 region: CASSRTGTTLNEQFF. The CDR3 coding sequence is TGCGCCAGCAGCCGGACCGGGACTACTCTCAATGAGCAGTTCTTC.

The J gene is TRBJ2-1, the V gene TRBV24-1, with TRBD2 matching over 8 bases. The CDR3 is 13 amino acids. V shed 9 bases, J shed 2 bases, and the junction held 2 bases outside the gene matches. Germline CDR1 KGHDR, CDR2 SFDVKD. CDR3: CATAGGAYNEQFF. The CDR3 coding sequence is TGTGCCACCGCGGGGGGTGCCTACAATGAGCAGTTCTTC.

In its sample, this clonotype was seen many times. The rearrangement joins TRBV20-1 to TRBJ2-1; 11 positions match TRBD1. Trimming cost V 4 bases and J 8 bases; bases outside gene matches: 7. This CDR3 is built from 14 residues. Per the germline V gene, CDR1 is DFQATT and CDR2 is SNEGSKA (reference sequence). The CDR3: CSAKGTGGFYEQFF. Written as DNA, the CDR3 is TGCAGTGCTAAAGGGACAGGGGGGTTCTATGAGCAGTTCTTC.

This clonotype was seen repeatedly, ten times or more. This rearrangement joins TRBV5-1 to TRBJ2-3, with 14 bases identical to TRBD2. CDR1 is SGHRS and CDR2 is YFSETQ in the germline V gene. The CDR3 runs to 19 residues. Losses at the gene ends were 4 bases for V and 1 base for J; bases not matched to a gene: 11. The CDR3 spells CASSLPSPGLAGGTDTQYF. DNA for the CDR3: TGCGCCAGCAGCCTCCCCTCACCGGGACTAGCGGGGGGCACAGATACGCAGTATTTT.

This clonotype was counted at least ten times. The rearrangement joins TRBV20-1 to TRBJ1-4; maybe TRBD1 (5 bases). The germline V gene encodes CDR1 DFQATT and CDR2 SNEGSKA (reference sequence). V lost 0 bases and J 4 bases, leaving 12 bases between the germline ends. The CDR3 covers 15 residues. This CDR3 is CSARDLTVSNEKLFF. The CDR3 DNA reads as TGCAGTGCTAGAGATCTGACAGTCAGTAATGAAAAACTGTTTTTT.